This TCR beta chain comes out of a study of T cell changes during pregnancy in multiple sclerosis. The assay was immunoSEQ multiplex PCR, and TCRdb's table has in-frame clones only and misses some. This sample has around 49,000 clones; about nine tenths occur once, and the top ten carry 0.61%. Comment on this clone: A read error may produce the germline difference seen at one junction end.

Germline V gene lookup returns CDR1 SGHKS and CDR2 YYEKEE (reference sequence). CDR3 length: 15 residues. The material was CD4+ T cells from peripheral blood mononuclear cells, obtained after pregnancy. The rearrangement uses TRBV5-5 and TRBJ2-1; 11 bases are shared with TRBD2. The source of this sequence is a female donor in good health, enrolled as a control in a pregnancy study. CDR3 DNA sequence: TGTGCCAGCAGCCCGGGCGCTAGCGGGGGGTTACTAACTCTCTTC. It codes for CASSPGASGGLLTLF.